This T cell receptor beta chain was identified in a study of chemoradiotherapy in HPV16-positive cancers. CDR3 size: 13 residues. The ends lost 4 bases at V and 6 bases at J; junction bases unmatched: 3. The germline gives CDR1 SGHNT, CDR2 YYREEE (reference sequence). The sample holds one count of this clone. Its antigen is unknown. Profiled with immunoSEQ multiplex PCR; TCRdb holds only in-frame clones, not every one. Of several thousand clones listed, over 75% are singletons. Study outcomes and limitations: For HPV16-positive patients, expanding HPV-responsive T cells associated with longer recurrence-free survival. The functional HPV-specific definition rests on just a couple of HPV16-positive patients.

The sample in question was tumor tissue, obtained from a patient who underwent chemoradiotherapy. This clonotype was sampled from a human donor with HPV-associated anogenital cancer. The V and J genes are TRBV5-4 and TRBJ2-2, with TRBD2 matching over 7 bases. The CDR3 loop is CASSVGGAGELFF. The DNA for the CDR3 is TGTGCCAGCAGCGTGGGAGGGGCCGGGGAGCTGTTTTTT. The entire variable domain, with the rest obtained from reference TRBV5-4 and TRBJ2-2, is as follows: ETGVTQSPTHLIKTRGQQVTLRCSSQSGHNTVSWYQQALGQGPQFIFQYYREEENGRGNFPPRFSGLQFPNYSSELNVNALELDDSALYLCASSVGGAGELFFGEGSRLTVL.